The next 20 T cell receptor beta chains were all read from a single sample in a study of radiotherapy plus CTLA-4 blockade in lung cancer. The method was immunoSEQ multiplex PCR; TCRdb's version includes in-frame clones alone and lacks a portion of them. The table records tens of thousands of clones, around nine tenths of them present only once. The sample consisted of peripheral blood, taken from a patient treated with radiotherapy plus ipilimumab. These TCRs come from a human donor with non-small cell lung cancer that progressed on radiotherapy plus ipilimumab.

The V and J genes are TRBV18 and TRBJ2-4; 10 positions match TRBD1. Germline V CDR1 and CDR2: KGHSH, LQKENI. The CDR3 spans 16 residues. V shed 4 bases and J 2 bases; nucleotides not matched to a gene: 5. The CDR3: CASSHRDRGTKNIQYF. The CDR3 nucleotides are TGTGCCAGCTCACACCGGGACAGGGGCACCAAAAACATTCAGTACTTC.

This chain connects TRBV10-3 to TRBJ1-2, with 11 positions matching TRBD1. This CDR3 has 14 residues. CDR1 ENHRY and CDR2 SYGVKD come from the germline V gene. The ends lost 3 bases at V and 6 bases at J; junction bases unmatched: 3. In nucleotides, the CDR3 is TGTGCCATCAGTGATGGGACAGGGGGAGATGGCTACACCTTC. It codes for CAISDGTGGDGYTF.

The genes are TRBV30 and TRBJ1-2; the match to TRBD1 covers 10 bases. V lost 2 bases and J lost 8; bases outside the gene matches: 5. The CDR3 covers 13 residues. Germline assignment: CDR1 GTSNPN and CDR2 SVGIG (reference sequence). CDR3 residues: CAWSRQGAQGYTF. CDR3 coding DNA: TGTGCCTGGAGTCGACAGGGGGCGCAAGGCTACACCTTC.

The genes are TRBV5-1 and TRBJ1-1, with D possibly matching TRBD1 (6 bases). This CDR3 comprises 14 residues. Germline V lookup: CDR1 SGHRS, CDR2 YFSETQ. Trimming pared 4 bases from V and 6 bases from J, leaving 16 bases between. CDR3 sequence (DNA): TGCGCCAGCAGCACAAATACAGGGTCCGCTGAAGCTTTCTTT. It encodes CASSTNTGSAEAFF.

The chain is built from TRBV2 and TRBJ2-3, with TRBD2 matching 10 bases. V dropped 7 bases and J dropped 4; count of bases not matched to a gene: 8. Germline V gene sequence: CDR1 SNHLY, CDR2 FYNNEI. There are 15 residues in the CDR3. For the CDR3, the DNA is TGTGCCAGCAAGTCGGCAGCGGGAGGGGCAGATACGCAGTATTTT. Its protein product is CASKSAAGGADTQYF.

The chain recombines TRBV18 with TRBJ1-1, with D perhaps matching TRBD1 (5 bases). The CDR3 length is 15 residues. Looked up from germline, CDR1 is KGHSH and CDR2 is LQKENI. The V end was cut by 11 bases, the J end by 4 bases, with 23 bases between. In nucleotides, the CDR3 is TGTGCCTCTAGGGGACCCCAGGCCCTAGCCACTGAAGCTTTCTTT. Protein: CASRGPQALATEAFF. Drawing the rest from reference TRBV18 and TRBJ1-1, the complete variable domain is NAGVMQNPRHLVRRRGQEARLRCSPMKGHSHVYWYRQLPEEGLKFMVYLQKENIIDESGMPKERFSAEFPKEGPSILRIQQVVRGDSAAYFCASRGPQALATEAFFGQGTRLTVV.

The J gene is TRBJ2-3, the V gene TRBV28, with 7 nucleotides matching TRBD1. V was clipped by 9 bases and J by 2 bases; unmatched bases: 8. This CDR3 is 14 amino acids long. Germline-derived CDR1 and CDR2 are MDHEN and SYDVKM. The CDR3 here is CASHGKGATDTQYF. The CDR3, as DNA: TGTGCCAGTCACGGCAAGGGGGCCACAGATACGCAGTATTTT.

This chain uses TRBV27 with TRBJ2-7; D gene ambiguous. The CDR3 extends over 13 amino acids. Germline V gene sequence: CDR1 MNHEY, CDR2 SMNVEV (reference sequence). V was cut by 3 bases and J by 6 bases, with 12 bases left in between. The CDR3 spells CASSFGSFTEQYF. CDR3 in DNA: TGTGCCAGCAGTTTCGGTTCTTTTACCGAGCAGTACTTC.

The V and J genes are TRBV21-1 and TRBJ1-4; TRBD1, the table's D call, was not compared with the DNA. TRBV21-1 is a listed pseudogene. The CDR3 spans 19 residues. The CDR3 DNA is TGTGCCAGCACCAGGACAGGGGGCGGCTTAGTTGGCACTAATGAAAAACTGTTTTTT. Protein: CASTRTGGGLVGTNEKLFF.

This chain joins TRBV10-3 and TRBJ2-7, with TRBD1 identical over 9 bases. This CDR3 contains 15 residues. J gave up 2 bases and V 6 bases, and 8 bases lay outside the gene matches. Germline assignment: CDR1 ENHRY and CDR2 SYGVKD. The CDR3 sequence is CAIRGGDRAAYEQYF. DNA of the CDR3: TGTGCCATCAGGGGGGGGGACAGGGCGGCCTACGAGCAGTACTTC.

The chain couples TRBV4-3 to TRBJ1-2; 7 bases map to TRBD1. This CDR3 has 15 amino acids. The ends lost 4 bases at V and 4 bases at J; junction bases unmatched: 9. The germline CDR1 and CDR2 sequences are LGHNA and YSLEER. The CDR3 nucleotides read TGCGCCAGCAGCCTGACAGGGACGTCCTTCTATGGCTACACCTTC. Its translation is CASSLTGTSFYGYTF.

The chain recombines TRBV21-1 with TRBJ1-1. TRBV21-1 is a pseudogene locus. The CDR3 has 15 residues. CDR3 residues: CASSKDAGGDTEAFF. The CDR3 nucleotides read TGTGCCAGCAGCAAAGACGCAGGGGGGGACACTGAAGCTTTCTTT.

This sequence joins TRBV18 and TRBJ2-5; TRBD1 matches 10 bases. The CDR3 is 14 residues long. With V trimmed by 3 bases and J by 4 bases, 2 bases remained unmatched. Germline V CDR1 and CDR2: KGHSH, LQKENI. CDR3 coding DNA: TGTGCCAGCTCACCGGACAGGGGGGGAGAGACCCAGTACTTC. Protein: CASSPDRGGETQYF. Drawing the rest from reference TRBV18 and TRBJ2-5, the complete variable domain is NAGVMQNPRHLVRRRGQEARLRCSPMKGHSHVYWYRQLPEEGLKFMVYLQKENIIDESGMPKERFSAEFPKEGPSILRIQQVVRGDSAAYFCASSPDRGGETQYFGPGTRLLVL.

V is TRBV7-2 and J is TRBJ1-1; no reliable D call. The CDR3 runs 14 residues. CDR1 is SGHTA, CDR2 FQGNSA, per germline. Trimming took off 6 bases at V and 5 bases at J, with 16 bases between the two ends. CDR3 in amino acids: CASRTFEGGTEAFF. CDR3 DNA: TGTGCCAGCAGGACCTTTGAGGGAGGGACTGAAGCTTTCTTT.

This rearrangement joins TRBV27 to TRBJ2-3; TRBD2 agrees at 9 bases. V dropped 4 bases and J dropped 5; count of bases not matched to a gene: 7. The CDR3 totals 15 residues. The germline gives CDR1 MNHEY, CDR2 SMNVEV (reference sequence). The CDR3 loop reads CASSWLAGRIDTQYF. The CDR3 coding sequence is TGTGCCAGCAGTTGGCTAGCGGGGAGGATAGATACGCAGTATTTT.

The chain couples TRBV7-3 to TRBJ2-7; 10 bases match TRBD2. The CDR3 has 15 residues. With 2 bases clipped from V and 5 bases from J, the junction kept 6 bases outside the gene matches. Germline V gene lookup returns CDR1 SGHTA and CDR2 FQGTGA. The CDR3 nucleotides read TGTGCCAGCAGCTTAGATAGCGGGAGGTTCAACGAGCAGTACTTC. Protein product: CASSLDSGRFNEQYF.

The V gene is TRBV10-3, the J gene TRBJ1-1, with unresolved D. Germline V gene data show CDR1 as ENHRY and CDR2 as SYGVKD. The CDR3 spans 13 residues. Between the trimmed V and J ends, which lost 2 bases and 4 bases, there was a span of 8 bases. The CDR3 coding sequence is TGTGCCATCAGTGAGGAAAGAGGCACTGAAGCTTTCTTT. As protein: CAISEERGTEAFF.

This rearrangement joins TRBV19 to TRBJ1-2, with a weak D call TRBD1 (6 bases). This CDR3 has 13 amino acids. V lost 8 bases, J lost 8 bases, and 18 bases lay in between. CDR1 and CDR2 (germline): LNHDA, SQIVND (reference sequence). CDR3 loop: CASLEGGLSGYTF. The CDR3 region has the DNA TGTGCCAGTCTGGAGGGGGGTCTGAGCGGCTACACCTTC. Drawing the rest from reference TRBV19 and TRBJ1-2, the complete variable domain is DGGITQSPKYLFRKEGQNVTLSCEQNLNHDAMYWYRQDPGQGLRLIYYSQIVNDFQKGDIAEGYSVSREKKESFPLTVTSAQKNPTAFYLCASLEGGLSGYTFGSGTRLTVV.

The V gene is TRBV9, the J gene TRBJ2-5; weak D call: TRBD1 (6 bases). The CDR3 covers 15 residues. The germline V gene encodes CDR1 SGDLS and CDR2 YYNGEE. V lost 3 bases and J 4 bases, leaving 16 bases between the germline ends. CDR3 DNA: TGTGCCAGCAGCGCCGGACAGTCCGGTCCAGAGACCCAGTACTTC. Its protein product is CASSAGQSGPETQYF.

V gene TRBV10-3 combines with J gene TRBJ1-1; possibly TRBD1 for D (6 bases). This CDR3 spans 13 amino acids. The germline V and J ends were trimmed by 3 bases and 6 bases, with 11 bases remaining between them. CDR1 and CDR2 from the germline V gene are ENHRY and SYGVKD. Written as DNA, the CDR3 is TGTGCCATCAGTGATAAGGGGGGAGCTGAAGCTTTCTTT. It codes for CAISDKGGAEAFF.